This T cell receptor (beta chain) is drawn from a study of human T cells and chemical hapten exposure. Study-level background: Minor pooled library volume differences mainly drove per-sample TCR yield variation.

At least ten counts were recorded for this clonotype. Its antigen is still unknown. The study, taken as a whole, reports: No alteration of TCRs above 1 in 1000 frequency was seen with DPC sensitization.

Trimming took 3 bases from V and 7 from J; bases not matched to a gene: 14. Germline V gives CDR1 MGHRA, CDR2 YSYEKL. The CDR3 spans 16 residues. Time point here: healthy volunteer bleed at 2 weeks. Total RNA was isolated from unfractionated whole blood. Unique molecular identifiers were attached to individual cDNA molecules during library preparation. As handled by the study authors: Between 23,224 and 690,600 TCRs appeared in each sample, and the median stood at 95,638. One entry per CDR3 protein results from TCRdb running MiXCR on the RACE reads. The V and J calls and clone size are TCRdb's, not the authors'. Of roughly 46,000 distinct CDR3 sequences listed, around 4.5% are singletons.

The receptor was derived from a human donor in good health. Some clones in this sample may be carry-over from other donors' samples. The chain links TRBV4-1 to TRBJ1-2; 7 nucleotides line up with TRBD1. What was sequenced was whole blood. The CDR3 loop reads CASSHPRQGSFRGYTF. CDR3 DNA sequence: TGCGCCAGCAGCCACCCCCGACAGGGAAGTTTTCGTGGCTACACCTTC.